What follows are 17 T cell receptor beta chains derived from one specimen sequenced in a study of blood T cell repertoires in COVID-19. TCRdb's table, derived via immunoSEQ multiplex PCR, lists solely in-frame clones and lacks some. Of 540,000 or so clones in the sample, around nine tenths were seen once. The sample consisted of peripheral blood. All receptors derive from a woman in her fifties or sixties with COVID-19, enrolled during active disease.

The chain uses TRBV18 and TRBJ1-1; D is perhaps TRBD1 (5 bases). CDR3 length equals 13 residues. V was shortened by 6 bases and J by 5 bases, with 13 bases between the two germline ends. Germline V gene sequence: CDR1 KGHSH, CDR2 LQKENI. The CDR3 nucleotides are TGTGCCAGCTCCCCAGGGTCGGGGACTGAAGCTTTCTTT. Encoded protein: CASSPGSGTEAFF.

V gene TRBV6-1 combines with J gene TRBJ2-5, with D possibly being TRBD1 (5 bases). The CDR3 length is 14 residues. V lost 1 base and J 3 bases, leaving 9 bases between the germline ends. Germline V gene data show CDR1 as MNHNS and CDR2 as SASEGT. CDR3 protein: CASSEVVREETQYF. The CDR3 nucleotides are TGTGCCAGCAGTGAAGTGGTCAGGGAAGAGACCCAGTACTTC.

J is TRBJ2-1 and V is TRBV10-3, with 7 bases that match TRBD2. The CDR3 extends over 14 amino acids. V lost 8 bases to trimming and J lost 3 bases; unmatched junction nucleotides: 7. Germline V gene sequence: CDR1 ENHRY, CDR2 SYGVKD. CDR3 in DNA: TGTGCCATCGGCCAGCGGGGATTCTACAATGAGCAGTTCTTC. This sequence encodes CAIGQRGFYNEQFF.

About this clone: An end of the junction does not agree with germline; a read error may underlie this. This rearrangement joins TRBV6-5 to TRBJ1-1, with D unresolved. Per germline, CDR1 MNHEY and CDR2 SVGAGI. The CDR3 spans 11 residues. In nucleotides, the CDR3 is TGTGTTTCGCGGGGAGACACGGAAGCTTTCTTT. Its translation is CVSRGDTEAFF.

Here the CDR3 reads CASSSSSVLADTQYF. CDR3 bases: TGTGCCAGCAGTTCTTCTAGCGTATTGGCAGATACGCAGTATTTT. The chain uses TRBV2 and TRBJ2-3, with a tentative D call TRBD2 (6 bases). Trimming took 5 bases from V and 4 from J, leaving 16 bases between them. Germline V gene sequence: CDR1 SNHLY, CDR2 FYNNEI. The CDR3 length is 15 residues.

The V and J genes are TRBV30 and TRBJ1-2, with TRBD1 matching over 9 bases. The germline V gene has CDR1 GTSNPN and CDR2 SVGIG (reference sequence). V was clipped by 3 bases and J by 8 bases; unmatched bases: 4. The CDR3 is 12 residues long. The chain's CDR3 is CAWRGQGGGYTF. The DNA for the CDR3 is TGTGCCTGGAGGGGACAGGGCGGAGGCTACACCTTC.

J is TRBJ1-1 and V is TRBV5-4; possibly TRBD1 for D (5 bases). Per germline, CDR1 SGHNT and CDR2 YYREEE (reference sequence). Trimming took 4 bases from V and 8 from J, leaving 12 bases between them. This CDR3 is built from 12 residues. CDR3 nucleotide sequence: TGTGCCAGCAGCCAACGGGACTCCGAAGCTTTCTTT. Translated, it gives CASSQRDSEAFF.

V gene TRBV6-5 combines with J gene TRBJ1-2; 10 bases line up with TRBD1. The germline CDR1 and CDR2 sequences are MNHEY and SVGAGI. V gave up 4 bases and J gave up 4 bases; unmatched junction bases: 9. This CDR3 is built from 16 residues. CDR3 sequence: CASSLTGGKLAYGYTF. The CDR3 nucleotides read TGTGCCAGCAGTTTGACAGGGGGCAAGTTAGCCTATGGCTACACCTTC.

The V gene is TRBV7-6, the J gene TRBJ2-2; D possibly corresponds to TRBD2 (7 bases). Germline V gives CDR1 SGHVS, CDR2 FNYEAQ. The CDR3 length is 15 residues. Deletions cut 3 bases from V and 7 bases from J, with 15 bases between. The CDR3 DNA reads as TGTGCCAGCAGCTTCGCGGGGGCGCGGAACGGGGAGCTGTTTTTT. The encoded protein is CASSFAGARNGELFF. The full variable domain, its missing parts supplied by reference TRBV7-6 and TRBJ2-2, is GAGVSQSPRYKVTKRGQDVALRCDPISGHVSLYWYRQALGQGPEFLTYFNYEAQQDKSGLPNDRFSAERPEGSISTLTIQRTEQRDSAMYRCASSFAGARNGELFFGEGSRLTVL.

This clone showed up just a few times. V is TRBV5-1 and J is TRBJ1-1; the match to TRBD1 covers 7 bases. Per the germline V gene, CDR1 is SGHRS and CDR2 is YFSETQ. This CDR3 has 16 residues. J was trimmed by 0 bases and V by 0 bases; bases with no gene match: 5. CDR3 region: CASSLGETGLNTEAFF. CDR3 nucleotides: TGCGCCAGCAGCTTGGGGGAGACAGGGTTGAACACTGAAGCTTTCTTT. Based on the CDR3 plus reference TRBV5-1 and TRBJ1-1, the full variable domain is KAGVTQTPRYLIKTRGQQVTLSCSPISGHRSVSWYQQTPGQGLQFLFEYFSETQRNKGNFPGRFSGRQFSNSRSEMNVSTLELGDSALYLCASSLGETGLNTEAFFGQGTRLTVV.

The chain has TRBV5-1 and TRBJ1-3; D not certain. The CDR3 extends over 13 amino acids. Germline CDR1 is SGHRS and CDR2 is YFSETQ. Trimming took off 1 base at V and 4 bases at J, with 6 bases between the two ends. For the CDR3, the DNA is TGCGCCAGCAGCTTGACTCTCGGAAACACCATATATTTT. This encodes CASSLTLGNTIYF. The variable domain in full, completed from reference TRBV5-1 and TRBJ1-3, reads KAGVTQTPRYLIKTRGQQVTLSCSPISGHRSVSWYQQTPGQGLQFLFEYFSETQRNKGNFPGRFSGRQFSNSRSEMNVSTLELGDSALYLCASSLTLGNTIYFGEGSWLTVV.

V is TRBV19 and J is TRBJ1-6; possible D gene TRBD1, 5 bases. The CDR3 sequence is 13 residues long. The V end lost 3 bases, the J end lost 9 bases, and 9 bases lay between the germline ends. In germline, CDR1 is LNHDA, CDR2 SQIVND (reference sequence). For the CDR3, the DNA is TGTGCCAGTAGTATGGGGGGGAGTTCACCCCTCCACTTT. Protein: CASSMGGSSPLHF.

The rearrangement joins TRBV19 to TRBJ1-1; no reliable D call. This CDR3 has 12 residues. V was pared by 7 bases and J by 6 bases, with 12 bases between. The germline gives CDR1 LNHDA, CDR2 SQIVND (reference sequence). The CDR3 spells CASKALGAEAFF. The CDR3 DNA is TGTGCCAGTAAGGCGCTGGGAGCTGAAGCTTTCTTT.

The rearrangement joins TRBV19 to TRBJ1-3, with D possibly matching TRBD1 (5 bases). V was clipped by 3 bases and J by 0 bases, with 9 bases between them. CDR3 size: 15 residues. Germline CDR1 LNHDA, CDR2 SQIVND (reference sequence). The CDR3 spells CASSIRDSSGNTIYF. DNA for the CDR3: TGTGCCAGTAGTATCCGTGACAGCTCTGGAAACACCATATATTTT.

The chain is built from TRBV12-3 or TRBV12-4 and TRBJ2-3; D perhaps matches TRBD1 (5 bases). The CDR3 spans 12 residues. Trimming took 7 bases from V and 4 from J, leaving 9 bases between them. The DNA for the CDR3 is TGTGCCAGCACCTTAGGGGCAGATACGCAGTATTTT. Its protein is CASTLGADTQYF.

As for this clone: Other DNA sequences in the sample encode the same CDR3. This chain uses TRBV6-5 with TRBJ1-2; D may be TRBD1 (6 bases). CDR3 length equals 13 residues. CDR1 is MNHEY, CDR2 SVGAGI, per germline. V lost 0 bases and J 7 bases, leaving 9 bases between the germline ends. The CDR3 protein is CASSYSRGGGYTF. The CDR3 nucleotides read TGTGCCAGCAGTTACTCGAGAGGGGGTGGCTACACCTTC.

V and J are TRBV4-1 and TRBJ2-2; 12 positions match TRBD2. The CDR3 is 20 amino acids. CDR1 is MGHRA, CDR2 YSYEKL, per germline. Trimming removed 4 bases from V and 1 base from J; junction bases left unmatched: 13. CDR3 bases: TGCGCCAGCAGCCGAAGAACTAGCGGGGGGCCTTTTATGAACACCGGGGAGCTGTTTTTT. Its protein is CASSRRTSGGPFMNTGELFF.